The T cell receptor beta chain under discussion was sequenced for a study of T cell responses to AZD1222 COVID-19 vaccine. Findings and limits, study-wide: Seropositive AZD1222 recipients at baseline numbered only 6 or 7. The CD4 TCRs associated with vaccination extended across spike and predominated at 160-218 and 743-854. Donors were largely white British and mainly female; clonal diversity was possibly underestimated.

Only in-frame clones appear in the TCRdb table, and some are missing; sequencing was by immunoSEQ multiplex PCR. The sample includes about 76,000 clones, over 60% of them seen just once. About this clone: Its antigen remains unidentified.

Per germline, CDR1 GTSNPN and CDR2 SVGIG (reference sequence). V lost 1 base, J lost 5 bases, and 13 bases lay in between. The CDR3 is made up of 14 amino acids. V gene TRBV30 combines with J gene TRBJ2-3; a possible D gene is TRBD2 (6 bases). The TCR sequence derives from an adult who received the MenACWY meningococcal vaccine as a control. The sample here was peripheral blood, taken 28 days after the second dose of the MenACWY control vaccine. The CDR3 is CAWSGRVEGDTQYF. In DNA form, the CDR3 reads TGTGCCTGGAGTGGCAGGGTGGAGGGAGATACGCAGTATTTT. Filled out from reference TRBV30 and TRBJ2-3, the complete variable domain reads SQTIHQWPATLVQPVGSPLSLECTVEGTSNPNLYWYRQAAGRGLQLLFYSVGIGQISSEVPQNLSASRPQDRQFILSSKKLLLSDSGFYLCAWSGRVEGDTQYFGPGTRLTVL.